Following are 23 T cell receptor beta chains from one sample sequenced in a study of CD8 T cells in ankylosing spondylitis. TCRdb re-called the 5' RACE reads with MiXCR, one entry per CDR3 protein. The table includes about 400,000 distinct CDR3 sequences, 20% to 25% detected once. The sequenced sample was blood, either unsorted or a sorted T cell fraction (not recorded which). These receptors were obtained from a male donor with ankylosing spondylitis or in good health (not recorded which).

In its sample, this clonotype was seen a few times. The rearrangement uses TRBV27 and TRBJ2-3, with TRBD2 matching over 13 bases. Trimming at V came to 5 bases and at J to 4 bases, leaving 6 bases not matched to a gene. Germline CDR1 and CDR2: MNHEY and SMNVEV (reference sequence). This CDR3 region has 16 residues. CDR3 coding DNA: TGTGCCAGCAGTCGAGAAGGACTAGCGGGGGCAGATACGCAGTATTTT. Translated: CASSREGLAGADTQYF.

This clonotype was counted only a few times. The chain employs TRBV28 and TRBJ2-1; TRBD2 matches 12 bases. The CDR3 spans 16 residues. Per germline, CDR1 MDHEN and CDR2 SYDVKM. J lost 2 bases, V lost 3 bases, and 2 bases had no gene match. The CDR3 sequence: CASSLTSGGTYNEQFF. Written as DNA, the CDR3 is TGTGCCAGCAGTTTGACTAGCGGGGGTACCTACAATGAGCAGTTCTTC. The variable domain in full, with the rest retrieved from reference TRBV28 and TRBJ2-1, is DVKVTQSSRYLVKRTGEKVFLECVQDMDHENMFWYRQDPGLGLRLIYFSYDVKMKEKGDIPEGYSVSREKKERFSLILESASTNQTSMYLCASSLTSGGTYNEQFFGPGTRLTVL.

The chain uses TRBV5-1 and TRBJ2-7; TRBD1 agrees at 7 bases. After removal of 0 bases from V and 4 bases from J, the junction contained 4 bases not matched to a gene. This CDR3 spans 14 amino acids. Germline V gene sequence: CDR1 SGHRS, CDR2 YFSETQ. The CDR3 sequence is CASSLGRGQYEQYF. CDR3 DNA: TGCGCCAGCAGCTTGGGCAGGGGACAGTACGAGCAGTACTTC.

This rearrangement joins TRBV6-5 to TRBJ2-7; TRBD2 agrees at 8 bases. CDR1 is MNHEY, CDR2 SVGAGI, per germline. V shed 0 bases and J 4 bases; nucleotides not matched to a gene: 2. CDR3 length equals 14 residues. The CDR3 here is CASSYSSGGYEQYF. CDR3 nucleotides: TGTGCCAGCAGTTACTCTTCGGGGGGGTACGAGCAGTACTTC.

A single count supports this clonotype. This chain connects TRBV5-6 to TRBJ2-2; D remains ambiguous. The CDR3 extends over 15 amino acids. Germline CDR1 is SGHDT and CDR2 is YYEEEE. Trimming took 3 bases from V and 4 from J, leaving 13 bases between them. The CDR3 region has the DNA TGTGCCAGCAGCTCCCTTTCCTCGAGCACCGGGGAGCTGTTTTTT. Translated: CASSSLSSSTGELFF.

This clonotype came up many times. This chain uses TRBV7-9 with TRBJ2-7; D not certain. This CDR3 has 12 amino acids. The V and J ends lost 5 bases and 0 bases respectively, with 5 bases between them. Germline CDR1 is SEHNR and CDR2 is FQNEAQ (reference sequence). The CDR3 DNA reads TGTGCCAGCAGCCCCCTCTCCTACGAGCAGTACTTC. Amino acids: CASSPLSYEQYF.

This clonotype came up many times. The chain combines TRBV15 with TRBJ2-6, with a possible D match to TRBD1 (6 bases). The V and J ends lost 8 bases and 0 bases respectively, with 11 bases between them. CDR1 is LNHNV and CDR2 is YYDKDF in the germline V gene (reference sequence). This CDR3 comprises 15 residues. CDR3 coding DNA: TGTGCCACCGGGGGACACGACTCTGGGGCCAACGTCCTGACTTTC. Residues: CATGGHDSGANVLTF. Looking up the rest from reference TRBV15 and TRBJ2-6 gives the full variable domain: DAMVIQNPRYQVTQFGKPVTLSCSQTLNHNVMYWYQQKSSQAPKLLFHYYDKDFNNEADTPDNFQSRRPNTSFCFLDIRSPGLGDTAMYLCATGGHDSGANVLTFGAGSRLTVL.

This chain links TRBV3-1 with TRBJ2-3; 7 bases map to TRBD2. The CDR3 loop spans 18 amino acids. Germline assignment: CDR1 LGHDT and CDR2 YNNKEL (reference sequence). V gave up 1 base and J gave up 2 bases; unmatched junction bases: 12. The CDR3 DNA is TGTGCCAGCAGCCAAGGAGAGAGGACTAGTCTCCTCACAGATACGCAGTATTTT. Its translation: CASSQGERTSLLTDTQYF.

The rearrangement uses TRBV27 and TRBJ2-7, with D tentatively TRBD1 (5 bases). The CDR3 consists of 16 residues. V shed 2 bases and J shed 6 bases, with 20 bases lying between them. From germline, CDR1 is MNHEY and CDR2 SMNVEV (reference sequence). The CDR3 reads CASSLGAGTVWSEQYF. DNA of the CDR3: TGTGCCAGCAGTTTAGGGGCCGGAACGGTTTGGTCCGAGCAGTACTTC.

The rearrangement links TRBV20-1 to TRBJ2-1; the match to TRBD1 covers 7 bases. The trim removed 3 bases at V and 4 bases at J, leaving 3 bases unmatched. The CDR3 loop spans 13 amino acids. Germline CDR1 reads DFQATT; CDR2 reads SNEGSKA (reference sequence). The CDR3 loop reads CSASGTVYNEQFF. In DNA form, the CDR3 reads TGCAGTGCTAGCGGGACAGTATACAATGAGCAGTTCTTC.

This rearrangement joins TRBV2 to TRBJ2-1; TRBD2 might be the D (5 bases). There are 15 residues in the CDR3. In germline, CDR1 is SNHLY, CDR2 FYNNEI. V was pared by 3 bases and J by 2 bases, with 11 bases between. The CDR3 reads CASSESGNAYNEQFF. DNA of the CDR3: TGTGCCAGCAGTGAGTCGGGGAATGCCTACAATGAGCAGTTCTTC.

The V gene is TRBV7-9, the J gene TRBJ2-1; TRBD2 matches 10 bases. The CDR3 has 15 residues. Germline V gene data show CDR1 as SEHNR and CDR2 as FQNEAQ (reference sequence). The junction had 2 bases not matched to a gene; V was cut back by 2 bases and J by 4 bases. This CDR3 is CASSLRLAGYNEQFF. The CDR3 nucleotides are TGTGCCAGCAGCTTAAGACTAGCGGGTTACAATGAGCAGTTCTTC. Using reference TRBV7-9 and TRBJ2-1 for the parts outside the CDR3, the full variable domain is DTGVSQNPRHKITKRGQNVTFRCDPISEHNRLYWYRQTLGQGPEFLTYFQNEAQLEKSRLLSDRFSAERPKGSFSTLEIQRTEQGDSAMYLCASSLRLAGYNEQFFGPGTRLTVL.

This clonotype was picked up a small number of times. This rearrangement joins TRBV5-1 to TRBJ2-7; a possible D gene is TRBD1 (5 bases). The CDR3 spans 14 residues. From germline, CDR1 is SGHRS and CDR2 YFSETQ. V lost 0 bases and J 5 bases, leaving 12 bases between the germline ends. The CDR3 bases are TGCGCCAGCAGCTTGGGGTCAGGGTTGGACGAGCAGTACTTC. Encoded protein: CASSLGSGLDEQYF.

CDR3 DNA sequence: TGTGCCAGCAGCTGGGGCGGCGGACAGTACGAGCAGTACTTC. It translates to CASSWGGGQYEQYF. V gene TRBV3-1 combines with J gene TRBJ2-7, with D possibly TRBD1 on 6 matching bases. Trimming pared 5 bases from V and 4 bases from J, leaving 15 bases between. Germline V gene sequence: CDR1 LGHDT, CDR2 YNNKEL (reference sequence). The CDR3 extends over 14 amino acids.

This chain connects TRBV7-8 to TRBJ2-5, with 12 positions matching TRBD2. Germline loops: CDR1 SGHVS, CDR2 FQNEAQ. The V and J ends lost 5 bases and 1 base, in that order; junction bases with no gene match: 5. This CDR3 region has 16 residues. Here the CDR3 DNA reads TGTGCCAGCAGCCCTAGACTAGCGGGGGTCCAAGAGACCCAGTACTTC. Translating gives CASSPRLAGVQETQYF.

A few counts support this clonotype. The rearrangement joins TRBV7-3 to TRBJ2-3; D is undetermined. The CDR3 runs to 15 residues. V lost 0 bases, J lost 4 bases, and 11 bases lay in between. Germline CDR1 is SGHTA and CDR2 is FQGTGA. DNA for the CDR3: TGTGCCAGCAGCTTAACGGTGGGGTTCGCAGATACGCAGTATTTT. Its protein is CASSLTVGFADTQYF.

In this sample, this clonotype turned up a few times. V and J are TRBV27 and TRBJ2-5; no clear D gene. The CDR3 is made up of 14 amino acids. Germline-derived CDR1 and CDR2 are MNHEY and SMNVEV (reference sequence). The V and J ends lost 5 bases and 2 bases respectively, with 12 bases between them. This chain's CDR3 is CASSLLEAQETQYF. CDR3 DNA sequence: TGTGCCAGCAGTCTCTTAGAAGCTCAAGAGACCCAGTACTTC.

The genes are TRBV4-1 and TRBJ2-3; D might be TRBD2 (5 bases). The CDR3 has 15 amino acids. Trimming stripped 1 base from V and 4 bases from J, with 12 bases between. The germline V gene encodes CDR1 MGHRA and CDR2 YSYEKL. The CDR3 reads CASSQGLGSADTQYF. The CDR3 nucleotides read TGCGCCAGCAGCCAAGGACTGGGGAGCGCAGATACGCAGTATTTT.

There are a few counts of this clonotype. This chain links TRBV5-6 with TRBJ2-7; possibly TRBD1 for D (6 bases). The CDR3 is made up of 15 amino acids. Germline assignment: CDR1 SGHDT and CDR2 YYEEEE. Between the trimmed V and J ends, which lost 1 base and 1 base, there was a span of 12 bases. The CDR3 region has the DNA TGTGCCAGCAGCTTGTGGACAGACCCTTCCTACGAGCAGTACTTC. Translated, it gives CASSLWTDPSYEQYF.

The V and J genes are TRBV20-1 and TRBJ1-1; maybe TRBD1 (6 bases). The germline V and J ends were trimmed by 0 bases and 4 bases, with 12 bases remaining between them. The CDR3 extends over 14 amino acids. Per the germline V gene, CDR1 is DFQATT and CDR2 is SNEGSKA (reference sequence). CDR3 protein: CSARDLGGGTEAFF. The CDR3 DNA sequence: TGCAGTGCTAGAGATCTGGGAGGGGGCACTGAAGCTTTCTTT.

This sequence joins TRBV6-4 and TRBJ2-1; TRBD1 is a possible D gene (5 bases). The CDR3 contains 15 residues. V was cut by 0 bases and J by 9 bases, with 15 bases left in between. The germline gives CDR1 MRHNA, CDR2 SNTAGT. Written as DNA, the CDR3 is TGTGCCAGCAGTGACTCTTACCAGGGTTCGAGTGAGCAGTTCTTC. Protein sequence: CASSDSYQGSSEQFF.

The chain couples TRBV20-1 to TRBJ2-1; a weak D match, TRBD1 (6 bases). The CDR3 loop spans 14 amino acids. CDR1 is DFQATT and CDR2 is SNEGSKA in the germline V gene (reference sequence). Trimming stripped 6 bases from V and 1 base from J, with 13 bases between. CDR3 sequence reads: CSAAGTLSYNEQFF. The CDR3 DNA reads as TGCAGTGCCGCCGGGACACTGTCCTACAATGAGCAGTTCTTC.

V usage is TRBV30 and J usage is TRBJ2-7, with 7 positions matching TRBD1. Per the germline V gene, CDR1 is GTSNPN and CDR2 is SVGIG (reference sequence). The CDR3 has 12 residues. After removal of 3 bases from V and 2 bases from J, the junction contained 1 base not matched to a gene. CDR3 sequence (DNA): TGTGCCTGGAGGACAGGGCCCTACGAGCAGTACTTC. As protein: CAWRTGPYEQYF.